The rows below give T cell receptor beta chains drawn from one sample of a study of shared clonotypes between healthy human individuals. TCRdb's table, derived via immunoSEQ multiplex PCR, lists solely in-frame clones and lacks some. The data show millions of clones, approximately 95% seen once. The sample consisted of naive CD4+ T cells from PBMCs. Receptor source: a young man in good health. Some clones in this sample may be carry-over from other donors' samples. The CDR3 runs from the conserved cysteine through the conserved F or W. The order of the fields is J gene, CDR3 length, V gene, D gene, CDR3 DNA, CDR3 protein. A D gene is named only where the DNA matches it firmly.

>TRBJ1-3|16|TRBV5-1|-
TGCGCCAGCAGCTTGGAAGGGTACACCCCCTGGGGCACCATATATTTT
CASSLEGYTPWGTIYF
>TRBJ2-3|13|TRBV29-1|-
TGCAGCGTTGAACTTTCTGGCACAGATACGCAGTATTTT
CSVELSGTDTQYF
>TRBJ1-1|12|TRBV29-1|-
TGCAGCGTTGACCGGGGGGGAACTGAAGCTTTCTTT
CSVDRGGTEAFF
>TRBJ2-5|14|TRBV5-1|TRBD2
TGCGCCAGCAGCGAGACTAGCGGGAGTGAGACCCAGTACTTC
CASSETSGSETQYF
>TRBJ2-7|15|TRBV7-2|-
TGTGCCAGCAGCTCCAATGCGGGCCCGTACTACGAGCAGTACTTC
CASSSNAGPYYEQYF
>TRBJ2-7|14|TRBV5-1|-
TGCGCCAGCAGCCGAGGACAGCTTTACTACGAGCAGTACTTC
CASSRGQLYYEQYF
>TRBJ1-5|18|TRBV5-4|TRBD1
TGTGCCAGCAGCCATACTCCGAGACAGGGGGCAAGCAATCAGCCCCAGCATTTT
CASSHTPRQGASNQPQHF
>TRBJ2-7|16|TRBV5-1|TRBD2
TGCGCCAGCAGCTTGGGTGGACTAGCGGGAGTAGCCGAGCAGTACTTC
CASSLGGLAGVAEQYF
>TRBJ2-2|15|TRBV6-4|-
TGTGCCAGCAGTAAAACCCCGGCAGGCACCGGGGAGCTGTTTTTT
CASSKTPAGTGELFF
>TRBJ1-2|13|TRBV2|-
TGTGCCAGCAGTGCAGGGATCGGCTATGGCTACACCTTC
CASSAGIGYGYTF
>TRBJ2-1|14|TRBV5-1|-
TGCGCCAGCAGAATTACAACAGACTACAATGAGCAGTTCTTC
CASRITTDYNEQFF
>TRBJ1-4|13|TRBV15|-
TGTGCCACCAGCAGAGATGGCAGGGAAAAACTGTTTTTT
CATSRDGREKLFF
>TRBJ1-1|16|TRBV5-8|TRBD1
TGTGCCAGCAGCCTGCAATCTAACAGGGGGAACACTGAAGCTTTCTTT
CASSLQSNRGNTEAFF
>TRBJ2-7|18|TRBV11-2|-
TGTGCCAGCAGCTTAGATGGGGGCAGGGCGTCGGAGGTTGAGGAGCAGTACTTC
CASSLDGGRASEVEEQYF
>TRBJ1-4|13|TRBV6-6|-
TGTGCCAGCAGTCACGGGACGGAAGAAAAACTGTTTTTT
CASSHGTEEKLFF